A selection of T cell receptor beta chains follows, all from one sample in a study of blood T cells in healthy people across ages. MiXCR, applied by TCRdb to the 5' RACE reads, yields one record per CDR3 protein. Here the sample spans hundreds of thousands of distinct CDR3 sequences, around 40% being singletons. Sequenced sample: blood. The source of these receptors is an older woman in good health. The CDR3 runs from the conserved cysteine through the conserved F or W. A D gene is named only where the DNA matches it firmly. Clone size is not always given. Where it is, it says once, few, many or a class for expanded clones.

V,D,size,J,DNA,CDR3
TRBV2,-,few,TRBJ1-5,TGTGCCAGCAGAGGGGGAGTAAATCAGCCCCAGCATTTT,CASRGGVNQPQHF
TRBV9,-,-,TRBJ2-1,TGTGCCAGCAGCGTAGAGGGGGGGTCCTACAATGAGCAGTTCTTC,CASSVEGGSYNEQFF
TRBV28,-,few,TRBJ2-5,TGTGCCAGCAGTTCAAGTACGGTCGCCCAAGAGACCCAGTACTTC,CASSSSTVAQETQYF
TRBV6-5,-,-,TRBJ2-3,TGTGCCGGGGACCGGCCGGATGCTAGCACAGATACGCAGTATTTT,CAGDRPDASTDTQYF
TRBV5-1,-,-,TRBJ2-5,TGCGCCAGCAGCGGCGGAGGGGCGGTAGAGACCCAGTACTTC,CASSGGGAVETQYF
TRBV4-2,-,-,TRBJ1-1,TGTGCCAGCAGCCAAGATATGGCAGTGAACACTGAAGCTTTCTTT,CASSQDMAVNTEAFF
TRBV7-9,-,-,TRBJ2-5,TGTGCCAGCAGCGTAGTCCAGGGCCAAGAGACCCAGTACTTC,CASSVVQGQETQYF
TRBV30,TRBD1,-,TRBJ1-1,TGTGCCTTCGGGACAGGGGTTGGGACTGAAGCTTTCTTT,CAFGTGVGTEAFF
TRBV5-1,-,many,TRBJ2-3,TGCGCCAGCAGCTTTATGTCTAGCGTTCAAGATACGCAGTATTTT,CASSFMSSVQDTQYF
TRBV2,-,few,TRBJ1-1,TGTGCCAGCAGTCGATTGACACTGGAGACTGAAGCTTTCTTT,CASSRLTLETEAFF
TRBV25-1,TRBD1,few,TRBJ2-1,TGTGCCAGCAGTCCCCTTGACAGGGGGGCATACAATGAGCAGTTCTTC,CASSPLDRGAYNEQFF
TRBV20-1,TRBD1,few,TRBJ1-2,TGCAGTGCTGGAACGACAGGGTGGGATGGCTACACCTTC,CSAGTTGWDGYTF
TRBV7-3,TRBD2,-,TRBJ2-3,TGTGCCAGCAGCTTTAGCGGGTTTAGCACAGATACGCAGTATTTT,CASSFSGFSTDTQYF
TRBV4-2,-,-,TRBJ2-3,TGTGCCAGCAGCCAAGACGAGGTGTACGCAGATACGCAGTATTTT,CASSQDEVYADTQYF
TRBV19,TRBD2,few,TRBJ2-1,TGTGCCAGTATCCCGACTAGCGGGGGGCTCCGGAATGAGCAGTTCTTC,CASIPTSGGLRNEQFF
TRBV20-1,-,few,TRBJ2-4,TGCAGTGTTCCCCGGGGGATTATAGCCAAAAACATTCAGTACTTC,CSVPRGIIAKNIQYF
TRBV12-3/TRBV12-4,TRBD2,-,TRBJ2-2,TGTGCCAGCAGACGCGGACTAGCGGGAGGGAACACCGGGGAGCTGTTTTTT,CASRRGLAGGNTGELFF
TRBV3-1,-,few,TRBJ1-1,TGTGCCAGCAGCCTCGGAGCGGGGAACACTGAAGCTTTCTTT,CASSLGAGNTEAFF
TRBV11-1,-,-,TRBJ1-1,TGTGCCAGCAGCTTAGCGCAGTCATTTGAAGCTTTCTTT,CASSLAQSFEAFF
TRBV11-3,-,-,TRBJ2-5,TGTGCCAGCAGCTTAAGAGGGGCAGGGCAAGAGACCCAGTACTTC,CASSLRGAGQETQYF
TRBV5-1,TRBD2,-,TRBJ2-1,TGCGCCAGCAGGGTACTAGCGGGGGAGTCAAGTGAGCAGTTCTTC,CASRVLAGESSEQFF
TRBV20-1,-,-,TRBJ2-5,TGCAGTGCTAATGCCTTTGGAGAGACCCAGTACTTC,CSANAFGETQYF
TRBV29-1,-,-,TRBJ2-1,TGCAGCGTTGAGGGCAGGCAGACTAGCAATGAGCAGTTCTTC,CSVEGRQTSNEQFF